Described below is a single T cell receptor beta chain sequence and its context. This specimen belongs to a study of blood T cell repertoires in COVID-19. Background on the study: Nucleic acid was either cDNA or gDNA, and it came from T cells, B-cell-depleted T cells, or PBMCs.

From germline, CDR1 is SQVTM and CDR2 ANQGSEA. CDR3 length equals 15 residues. Trimming at V came to 3 bases and at J to 2 bases, leaving 2 bases not matched to a gene. Clones were read by immunoSEQ multiplex PCR, and TCRdb kept only the in-frame ones, dropping some. The sample consists of fewer than 85,000 clones, around 82% of them appearing once. The TCR originated in a woman aged 55-69 years with acute or convalescent COVID-19. The sequencing input was peripheral blood. This chain connects TRBV29-1 to TRBJ2-5; the match to TRBD2 covers 14 bases. CDR3 DNA sequence: TGCAGCGTTGAGGGGACTAGCGGGGGTCAAGAGACCCAGTACTTC. Protein: CSVEGTSGGQETQYF.